The subject of this entry is one TCR beta chain. The sample belongs to a study of OX40 agonist ivuxolimab in advanced cancers. Germline V CDR1 and CDR2: SQVTM, ANQGSEA. This CDR3 has 14 residues. V lost 1 base to trimming and J lost 2 bases; unmatched junction nucleotides: 4. TCRdb's copy holds only in-frame clones and misses some; the assay was immunoSEQ multiplex PCR. The sample lists 45,000 to 65,000 clones, around 87% occurring once. The receptor's source is an adult with an advanced solid tumor such as melanoma, head and neck, liver or kidney cancer. The material sequenced was CD4+ or CD8+ T cells sorted from blood, taken in a trial of the OX40 agonist ivuxolimab. The chain has TRBV29-1 and TRBJ1-2; 7 nucleotides agree with TRBD1. The CDR3 DNA follows: TGCAGCGTTGAAGGGGGACAGACCAACTATGGCTACACCTTC. Residues: CSVEGGQTNYGYTF. Full variable domain (rest looked up from reference TRBV29-1 and TRBJ1-2): SAVISQKPSRDICQRGTSLTIQCQVDSQVTMMFWYRQQPGQSLTLIATANQGSEATYESGFVIDKFPISRPNLTFSTLTVSNMSPEDSSIYLCSVEGGQTNYGYTFGSGTRLTVV.